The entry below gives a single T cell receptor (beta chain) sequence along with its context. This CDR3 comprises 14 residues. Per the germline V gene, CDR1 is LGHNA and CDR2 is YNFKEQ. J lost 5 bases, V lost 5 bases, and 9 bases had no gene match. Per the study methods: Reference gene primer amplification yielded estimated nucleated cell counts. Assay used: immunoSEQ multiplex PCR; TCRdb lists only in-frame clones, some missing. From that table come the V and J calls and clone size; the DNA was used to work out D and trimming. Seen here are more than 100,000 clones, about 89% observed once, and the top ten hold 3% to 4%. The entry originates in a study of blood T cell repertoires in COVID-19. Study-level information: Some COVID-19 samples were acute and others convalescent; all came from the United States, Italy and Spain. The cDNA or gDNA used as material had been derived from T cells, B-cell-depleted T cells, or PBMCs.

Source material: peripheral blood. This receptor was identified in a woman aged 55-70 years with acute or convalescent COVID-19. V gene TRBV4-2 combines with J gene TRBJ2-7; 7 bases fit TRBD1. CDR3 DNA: TGTGCCAGCAGCGCCCAACAGGGGACCCACGAGCAGTACGTC. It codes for CASSAQQGTHEQYV.